This T cell receptor (beta chain) was observed in a study of identical twins (dated by TCRdb to between 2015 and 2016). Regarding the complete study: To test whether fetal clonotypes persist, this study deep-sequenced TCR alpha and beta repertoires from monozygotic twins, from unrelated adults of various ages, and from cord blood. Replicate twin experiments were performed at different times using different library preparation protocols to rule out contamination.

Overall study outcomes, separate from this receptor: Compared with coincidental sharing between unrelated individuals, out-of-frame TCR alpha sequences shared between twins had an excess of sequences with low generation probability. In beta out-of-frame sequences, excess twin sharing was weaker, because having fewer shared sequences lowered the signal-to-noise ratio. Conclusions relied on cross-sectional statistical analysis, since the same donors could not be followed over many years. Fewer insertions were carried by abundant cord blood beta clonotypes, a similar but weaker trend appeared in young adult naive repertoires, and no such trend appeared in memory repertoires. Zero-insertion analyses could be partly confounded by invariant T cells such as MAIT and iNKT, though diverse VJ usage argued against such confounding for most clonotypes. In monozygotic twins, out-of-frame TCR alpha sharing was systematically underestimated by recombination models, although the models agreed with sharing between unrelated individuals.

The CDR3 spans 13 residues, from the cysteine through the phenylalanine. The read is trimmed to its CDR3 DNA, 39 bases read in frame from base 1. V is shortened by 5 bases, J by 2 bases, and the region joining them spans 10 bases. CDR1 and CDR2 are drawn from the germline V gene: KGHSH, LQKENI. Every donor in the study was a healthy Caucasian. Three pairs of female monozygotic twins, all aged about 18 to 29 years, were included in the twin cohort. CD4+ and CD8+ T cell populations were isolated with positive isolation kits from Invitrogen. Receptor libraries were prepared by 5' RACE. The instrument given in TCRdb is Illumina HiSeq 2000. Template switching added a universal primer binding site, and the final cDNA carried a unique molecular identifier that allowed TCR cDNA molecules to be counted accurately. First-strand cDNA for TCR alpha and beta chains was synthesized from specific primers in the conserved constant-segment region. To control for contamination, every cDNA library carried two barcodes: a SMART-Mk sample barcode plus Illumina barcodes. Two successive PCR steps introduced TruSeq adapter sequences along with Illumina sample barcodes. Sequencing of the TCR alpha and beta cDNA libraries was done on the Illumina HiSeq platform using custom primers. Per the authors' processing: Raw reads were processed with MiGEC to extract unique molecular identifiers, and MiXCR was used to determine CDR3 positions. Recombination models were inferred per individual with the repgenHMM and IGoR tools using an EM algorithm. The analysis of shared clonotypes was done with the tcR package in R, with sharing normalized by the product of cloneset sizes. Out-of-frame nonproductive sequences were analyzed to study raw recombination free of thymic and clonal selection effects. The public sequencing data were trimmed at Q25 with fastp and processed into clonotypes with MiXCR by TCRdb, which kept only in-frame beta chains. Here each entry gathers all rows of one CDR3 protein and keeps the most common genes and DNA. TCRdb assigned the V and J calls; the authors' analysis was not used. The sample includes 300,000 or so distinct CDR3 sequences, with 8.5% to 9.5% observed a single time. Around 7.1% of the sample is held by the ten biggest clonotypes.

This clonotype was detected a few times. The target of this receptor is not known. No quality values exist for individual bases; no much larger clone is one base distant. The same specimen was also included in a second study, on yellow fever vaccine responses in identical twins. As noted in the second study: According to the authors, the vaccine-induced T cell response in identical twins seemed to be partly convergent and partly specific to each individual. In the study, vaccine-responding T cell clones were precisely tracked in identical twins.

Input material: CD8+ T cells sorted from blood. The clonotype originates from a woman between 18 and 29 years old in good health. In this chain, TRBV18 is recombined with TRBJ2-7, and the D gene may be TRBD1, 6 bases matching. The DNA is as follows: TGTGCCAGCTCAACGGGGACAACCTACGAGCAGTACTTC. It translates to CASSTGTTYEQYF. The CDR3, completed at both ends by the reference TRBV18 and TRBJ2-7 genes, gives the full variable domain NAGVMQNPRHLVRRRGQEARLRCSPMKGHSHVYWYRQLPEEGLKFMVYLQKENIIDESGMPKERFSAEFPKEGPSILRIQQVVRGDSAAYFCASSTGTTYEQYFGPGTRLTVT.